This entry lists 24 T cell receptor beta chains sequenced from one sample in a study of T cell repertoires in chronic hepatitis B. Assay used: immunoSEQ multiplex PCR; TCRdb lists only in-frame clones, some missing. The sample contains around 420 clones, 70% to 80% of which appear only once. What was sequenced was total CD8+ T cells from PBMCs. The source of these receptors is a human donor with chronic hepatitis B virus infection.

The genes are TRBV4-1 and TRBJ1-6; no clear D gene. V lost 3 bases, J lost 1 base, and 13 bases lay in between. The CDR3 runs to 17 residues. Germline-derived CDR1 and CDR2 are MGHRA and YSYEKL. In DNA, the CDR3 is TGCGCCAGCAGCCAGTCTCCAAGGCCGTCCTATAATTCACCCCTCCACTTT. This codes for CASSQSPRPSYNSPLHF.

The CDR3 coding sequence is TGTGCCAGTAGTACCTCCTCATGGCTTGGCTACACCTTC. Encoded protein: CASSTSSWLGYTF. The rearrangement joins TRBV19 to TRBJ1-2; D is unclear. The V end was cut by 4 bases, the J end by 7 bases, with 13 bases between. There are 13 residues in the CDR3. CDR1 and CDR2 from the germline V gene are LNHDA and SQIVND (reference sequence).

This chain uses TRBV4-1 with TRBJ2-1; D may be TRBD2 (7 bases). The CDR3 contains 15 residues. Germline CDR1 reads MGHRA; CDR2 reads YSYEKL. V gave up 1 base and J gave up 2 bases, with 9 bases separating them. As DNA, the CDR3 is TGCGCCAGCAGCCAAGGCGGGGGCGCCTACAATGAGCAGTTCTTC. This gives the protein CASSQGGGAYNEQFF.

This clone was seen a single time. The chain has TRBV10-3 and TRBJ1-1, with 8 bases matching TRBD1. From germline, CDR1 is ENHRY and CDR2 SYGVKD. The CDR3 extends over 18 amino acids. The J segment lost 0 bases and the V segment lost 4 bases, leaving 13 bases of the junction unmatched. The CDR3 coding sequence is TGTGCCATCAGTGGGTCTGGACAGGGAGTTATTATGAACACTGAAGCTTTCTTT. Protein product: CAISGSGQGVIMNTEAFF.

This chain links TRBV18 with TRBJ2-3, with a tentative D call TRBD2 (6 bases). Trimming took off 3 bases at V and 0 bases at J, with 13 bases between the two ends. Germline CDR1 reads KGHSH; CDR2 reads LQKENI. The CDR3 has 16 amino acids. The CDR3 protein is CASSPAGLSSTDTQYF. As DNA, the CDR3 is TGTGCCAGCTCACCTGCGGGACTTTCTAGCACAGATACGCAGTATTTT.

This chain uses TRBV9 with TRBJ2-1; 11 positions agree with TRBD2. Trimming removed 2 bases from V and 5 bases from J; junction bases left unmatched: 3. Germline loops: CDR1 SGDLS, CDR2 YYNGEE. The CDR3 runs to 15 residues. CDR3 amino acids: CASSVTSGGNNEQFF. CDR3 DNA: TGTGCCAGCAGCGTTACTAGCGGGGGAAACAATGAGCAGTTCTTC.

The rearrangement joins TRBV21-1 to TRBJ2-1. TRBV21-1 counts as a pseudogene. The CDR3 has 19 amino acids. CDR3 bases: TGTGCCAGCAGCAAAGCCCAAACATTACACGCCGTGGGGGTCGATGAGCAGTTCTTC. Protein sequence: CASSKAQTLHAVGVDEQFF.

This clone occurred once. CDR3 nucleotides: TGTGCCACGGACAGGGATGGCTCCGGGGAGCTGTTTTTT. Protein sequence: CATDRDGSGELFF. This chain connects TRBV19 to TRBJ2-2; TRBD1 aligns across 8 bases. Trimming cost V 10 bases and J 6 bases; bases outside gene matches: 7. The germline V gene has CDR1 LNHDA and CDR2 SQIVND (reference sequence). CDR3 size: 13 residues.

This chain connects TRBV13 to TRBJ2-3, with D perhaps TRBD2 (5 bases). The CDR3 covers 14 residues. Germline V gene data show CDR1 as PRHDT and CDR2 as FYEKMQ (reference sequence). The V gene lost 3 bases and the J gene lost 0 bases, with 7 bases spanning the gap. CDR3 sequence: CASSLRESTDTQYF. CDR3 DNA: TGTGCCAGCAGCTTGAGGGAGAGCACAGATACGCAGTATTTT.

This clone was detected only a few times. The chain has TRBV27 and TRBJ2-7, with 14 bases lining up with TRBD2. CDR1 and CDR2 from the germline V gene are MNHEY and SMNVEV (reference sequence). The CDR3 is 16 residues long. The V and J ends lost 6 bases and 6 bases, in that order; junction bases with no gene match: 10. The CDR3 loop reads CASRYAGLAGVSEQYF. The CDR3 nucleotides are TGTGCCAGCAGGTATGCGGGACTAGCGGGAGTAAGCGAGCAGTACTTC.

This chain connects TRBV15 to TRBJ2-3; D remains ambiguous. The CDR3 runs 13 residues. V was shortened by 1 base and J by 6 bases, with 8 bases between the two germline ends. Germline V gene sequence: CDR1 LNHNV, CDR2 YYDKDF (reference sequence). Here the CDR3 reads CATSRGSYDTQYF. CDR3 DNA sequence: TGTGCCACCAGCAGAGGCAGTTATGATACGCAGTATTTT.

The genes are TRBV10-3 and TRBJ2-1; no definite D call. Trimming took off 3 bases at V and 5 bases at J, with 17 bases between the two ends. The CDR3 covers 16 residues. From germline, CDR1 is ENHRY and CDR2 SYGVKD. CDR3 in amino acids: CAISESFGTRDNEQFF. CDR3 bases: TGTGCCATCAGTGAAAGTTTTGGTACCCGTGACAATGAGCAGTTCTTC.

V gene TRBV5-6 combines with J gene TRBJ1-2, with a tentative D call TRBD1 (6 bases). This CDR3 region has 16 residues. Deletions cut 4 bases from V and 6 bases from J, with 22 bases between. Germline-derived CDR1 and CDR2 are SGHDT and YYEEEE. The CDR3 coding sequence is TGTGCCAGCAGCCGCGAGCTGGACAGCCATAAACATGGCTACACCTTC. Translating it yields CASSRELDSHKHGYTF.

The chain carries TRBV19 and TRBJ2-7; D gene uncertain. This CDR3 comprises 13 residues. Trimming left V 0 bases short and J 5 bases short, with 8 bases between. Germline assignment: CDR1 LNHDA and CDR2 SQIVND (reference sequence). The DNA of the CDR3 is TGTGCCAGTAGTATAGATAAGTATAACGAGCAGTACTTC. This encodes CASSIDKYNEQYF.

The chain links TRBV9 to TRBJ2-7; TRBD1 aligns across 7 bases. J gave up 3 bases and V 4 bases, and 19 bases lay outside the gene matches. CDR1 is SGDLS, CDR2 YYNGEE, per germline. The CDR3 sequence is 18 residues long. The CDR3 bases are TGTGCCAGCAGCCGCGAGCCCTCAGGGGGAAAAAGGGGCTACGAGCAGTACTTC. Translated, it gives CASSREPSGGKRGYEQYF.

The chain carries TRBV19 and TRBJ2-7, with D possibly matching TRBD2 (5 bases). The CDR3 spans 17 residues. The germline gives CDR1 LNHDA, CDR2 SQIVND (reference sequence). V lost 1 base and J lost 6, with 22 bases in between. The CDR3 spells CASSIGVIPAGAGEQYF. The CDR3 nucleotides read TGTGCCAGTAGTATAGGTGTCATCCCGGCGGGCGCGGGCGAGCAGTACTTC.

This rearrangement joins TRBV30 to TRBJ1-1, with D possibly being TRBD1 (5 bases). Germline assignment: CDR1 GTSNPN and CDR2 SVGIG (reference sequence). The CDR3 totals 13 residues. V gave up 4 bases and J gave up 1 base, with 10 bases separating them. This CDR3 reads CAWTMTANTEAFF. The DNA for the CDR3 is TGTGCCTGGACCATGACAGCGAACACTGAAGCTTTCTTT.

This clone showed up just a few times. This chain connects TRBV30 to TRBJ1-1; TRBD1 agrees at 7 bases. This CDR3 comprises 14 residues. With 3 bases clipped from V and 4 bases from J, the junction kept 8 bases outside the gene matches. In germline, CDR1 is GTSNPN, CDR2 SVGIG (reference sequence). This CDR3 is CAWSPTGIATEAFF. The CDR3 DNA is TGTGCCTGGAGCCCGACAGGGATCGCCACTGAAGCTTTCTTT.

The gene calls are TRBV30 and TRBJ2-1; 10 bases agree with TRBD2. The germline V gene encodes CDR1 GTSNPN and CDR2 SVGIG (reference sequence). Losses at the gene ends were 3 bases for V and 2 bases for J; bases not matched to a gene: 13. The CDR3 spans 18 residues. The CDR3 protein is CAWRPLGLAVKTYNEQFF. Here the CDR3 DNA reads TGTGCCTGGAGACCATTAGGACTAGCGGTAAAGACCTACAATGAGCAGTTCTTC. Complete variable domain (other parts from reference TRBV30 and TRBJ2-1): SQTIHQWPATLVQPVGSPLSLECTVEGTSNPNLYWYRQAAGRGLQLLFYSVGIGQISSEVPQNLSASRPQDRQFILSSKKLLLSDSGFYLCAWRPLGLAVKTYNEQFFGPGTRLTVL.

V is TRBV27 and J is TRBJ1-2; maybe TRBD1 (6 bases). The germline gives CDR1 MNHEY, CDR2 SMNVEV (reference sequence). The CDR3 runs to 12 residues. V lost 8 bases to trimming and J lost 4 bases, with 11 bases between them. The CDR3 nucleotides read TGTGCCAGCGGCCGGGACACCTATGGCTACACCTTC. Its protein product is CASGRDTYGYTF.

This clone was observed once. The V call is TRBV19, the J call TRBJ2-1, with D possibly matching TRBD2 (6 bases). The germline V and J ends were trimmed by 7 bases and 0 bases, with 13 bases remaining between them. Germline V lookup: CDR1 LNHDA, CDR2 SQIVND (reference sequence). This CDR3 contains 15 residues. This chain's CDR3 is CASTHSGASYNEQFF. In DNA form, the CDR3 reads TGTGCCAGTACCCATAGCGGAGCCTCCTACAATGAGCAGTTCTTC.

The chain couples TRBV13 to TRBJ2-3, with TRBD2 matching over 7 bases. CDR1 PRHDT and CDR2 FYEKMQ come from the germline V gene (reference sequence). V was pared by 8 bases and J by 3 bases, with 5 bases of the junction left unmatched. The CDR3 totals 13 residues. CDR3 DNA sequence: TGTGCCAGCCGGGGCGGGGGTACAGATACGCAGTATTTT. This sequence encodes CASRGGGTDTQYF.

The rearrangement links TRBV19 to TRBJ2-6; D uncertain. V was trimmed by 7 bases and J by 0 bases, leaving 7 bases between them. Per the germline V gene, CDR1 is LNHDA and CDR2 is SQIVND (reference sequence). The CDR3 length is 14 residues. CDR3 nucleotides: TGTGCCAGTACAGGCACCTCTGGGGCCAACGTCCTGACTTTC. It codes for CASTGTSGANVLTF. Variable domain in full (rest from reference TRBV19 and TRBJ2-6): DGGITQSPKYLFRKEGQNVTLSCEQNLNHDAMYWYRQDPGQGLRLIYYSQIVNDFQKGDIAEGYSVSREKKESFPLTVTSAQKNPTAFYLCASTGTSGANVLTFGAGSRLTVL.

The V and J genes are TRBV6-4 and TRBJ2-3; tentative D call: TRBD1 (5 bases). The V end lost 4 bases, the J end lost 0 bases, and 8 bases lay between the germline ends. Germline loops: CDR1 MRHNA, CDR2 SNTAGT. The CDR3 totals 14 residues. The CDR3: CASSAGRSTDTQYF. The CDR3 bases are TGTGCCAGCAGTGCAGGGCGGAGCACAGATACGCAGTATTTT.